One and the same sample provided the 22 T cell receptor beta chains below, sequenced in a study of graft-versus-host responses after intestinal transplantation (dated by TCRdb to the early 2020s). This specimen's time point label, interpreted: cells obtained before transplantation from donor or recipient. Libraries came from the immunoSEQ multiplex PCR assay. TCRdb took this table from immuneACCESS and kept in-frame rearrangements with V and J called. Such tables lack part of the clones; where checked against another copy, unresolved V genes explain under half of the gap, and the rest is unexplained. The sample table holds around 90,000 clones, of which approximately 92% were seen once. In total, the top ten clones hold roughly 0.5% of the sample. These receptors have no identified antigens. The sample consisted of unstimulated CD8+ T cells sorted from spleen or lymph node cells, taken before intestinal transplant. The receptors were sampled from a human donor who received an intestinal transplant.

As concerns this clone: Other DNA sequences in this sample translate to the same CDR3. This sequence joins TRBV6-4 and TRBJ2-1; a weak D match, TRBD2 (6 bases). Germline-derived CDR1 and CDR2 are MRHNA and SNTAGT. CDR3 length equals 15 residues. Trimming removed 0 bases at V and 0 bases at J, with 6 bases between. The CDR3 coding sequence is TGTGCCAGCAGTGACTCTAGCGGCTCCTACAATGAGCAGTTCTTC. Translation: CASSDSSGSYNEQFF.

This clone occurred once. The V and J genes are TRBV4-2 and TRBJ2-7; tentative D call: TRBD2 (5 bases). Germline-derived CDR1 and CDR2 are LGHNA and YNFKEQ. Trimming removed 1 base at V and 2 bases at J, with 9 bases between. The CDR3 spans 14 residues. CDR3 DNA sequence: TGTGCCAGCAGCCAAGGCGGGCGGACCTACGAGCAGTACTTC. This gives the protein CASSQGGRTYEQYF.

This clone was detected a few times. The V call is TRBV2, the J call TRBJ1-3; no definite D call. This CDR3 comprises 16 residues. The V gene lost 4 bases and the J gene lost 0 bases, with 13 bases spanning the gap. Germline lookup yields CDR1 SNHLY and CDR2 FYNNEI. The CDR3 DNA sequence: TGTGCCAGCAGTGGGGCTATGGGTTTCTCTGGAAACACCATATATTTT. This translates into CASSGAMGFSGNTIYF.

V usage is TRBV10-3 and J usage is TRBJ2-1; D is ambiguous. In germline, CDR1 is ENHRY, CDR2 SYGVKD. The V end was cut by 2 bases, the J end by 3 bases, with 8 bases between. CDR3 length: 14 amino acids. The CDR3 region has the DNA TGTGCCATCAGTGAGGGCGGAGACTACAATGAGCAGTTCTTC. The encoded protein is CAISEGGDYNEQFF.

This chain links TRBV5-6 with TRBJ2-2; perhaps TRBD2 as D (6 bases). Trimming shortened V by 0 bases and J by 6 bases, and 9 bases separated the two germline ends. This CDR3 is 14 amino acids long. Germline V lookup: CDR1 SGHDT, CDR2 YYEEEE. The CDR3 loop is CASSLAGDAGELFF. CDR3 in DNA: TGTGCCAGCAGCTTGGCGGGGGACGCCGGGGAGCTGTTTTTT.

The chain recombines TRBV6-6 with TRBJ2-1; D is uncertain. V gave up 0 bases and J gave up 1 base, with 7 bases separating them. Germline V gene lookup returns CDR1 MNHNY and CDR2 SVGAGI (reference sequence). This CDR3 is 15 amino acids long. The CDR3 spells CASSYSAESYNEQFF. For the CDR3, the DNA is TGTGCCAGCAGTTACTCGGCTGAATCCTACAATGAGCAGTTCTTC.

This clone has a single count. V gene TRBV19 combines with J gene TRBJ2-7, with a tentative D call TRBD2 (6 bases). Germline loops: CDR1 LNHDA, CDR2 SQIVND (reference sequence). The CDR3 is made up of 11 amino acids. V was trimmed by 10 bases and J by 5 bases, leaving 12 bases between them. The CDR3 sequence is CATSEGHEQYF. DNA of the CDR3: TGTGCCACCTCGGAGGGCCACGAGCAGTACTTC.

The CDR3 sequence is CASSIYSDGYTF. CDR3 coding DNA: TGTGCCAGTAGTATATATAGCGATGGCTACACCTTC. This chain joins TRBV19 and TRBJ1-2; D not resolved. In germline, CDR1 is LNHDA, CDR2 SQIVND (reference sequence). The CDR3 has 12 residues. V dropped 2 bases and J dropped 6 bases, with 7 bases sitting between them.

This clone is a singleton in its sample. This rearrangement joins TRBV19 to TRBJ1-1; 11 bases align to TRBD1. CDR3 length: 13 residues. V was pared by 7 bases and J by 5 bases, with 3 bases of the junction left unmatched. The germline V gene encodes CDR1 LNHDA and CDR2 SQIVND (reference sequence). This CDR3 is CASTGTGGTEAFF. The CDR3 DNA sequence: TGTGCCAGTACCGGGACAGGGGGGACTGAAGCTTTCTTT. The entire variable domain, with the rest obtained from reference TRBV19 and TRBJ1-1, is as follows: DGGITQSPKYLFRKEGQNVTLSCEQNLNHDAMYWYRQDPGQGLRLIYYSQIVNDFQKGDIAEGYSVSREKKESFPLTVTSAQKNPTAFYLCASTGTGGTEAFFGQGTRLTVV.

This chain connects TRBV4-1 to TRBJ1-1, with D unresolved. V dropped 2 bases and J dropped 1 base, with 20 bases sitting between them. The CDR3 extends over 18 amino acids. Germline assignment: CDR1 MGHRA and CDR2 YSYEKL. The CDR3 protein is CASSQWFQLTLQNTEAFF. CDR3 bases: TGCGCCAGCAGCCAATGGTTTCAGCTGACTCTCCAGAACACTGAAGCTTTCTTT.

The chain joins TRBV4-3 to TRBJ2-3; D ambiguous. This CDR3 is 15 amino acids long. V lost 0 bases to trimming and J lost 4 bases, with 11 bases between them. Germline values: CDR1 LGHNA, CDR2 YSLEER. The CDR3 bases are TGCGCCAGCAGCCAAGATCGCGGCTCGGCAGATACGCAGTATTTT. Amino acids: CASSQDRGSADTQYF.

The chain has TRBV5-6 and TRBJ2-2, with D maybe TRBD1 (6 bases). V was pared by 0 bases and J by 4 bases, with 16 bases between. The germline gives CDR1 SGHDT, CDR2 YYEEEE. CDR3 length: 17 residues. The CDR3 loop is CASSLALQGMVTGELFF. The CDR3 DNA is TGTGCCAGCAGCTTGGCCCTACAGGGCATGGTCACCGGGGAGCTGTTTTTT.

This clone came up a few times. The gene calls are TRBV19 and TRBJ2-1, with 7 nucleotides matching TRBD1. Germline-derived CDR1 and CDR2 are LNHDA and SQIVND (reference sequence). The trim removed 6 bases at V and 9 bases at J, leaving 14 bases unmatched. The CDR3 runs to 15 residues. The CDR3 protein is CASRHPGQNYGEQFF. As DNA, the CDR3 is TGTGCCAGTAGGCATCCGGGACAGAACTACGGTGAGCAGTTCTTC. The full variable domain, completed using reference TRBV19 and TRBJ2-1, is DGGITQSPKYLFRKEGQNVTLSCEQNLNHDAMYWYRQDPGQGLRLIYYSQIVNDFQKGDIAEGYSVSREKKESFPLTVTSAQKNPTAFYLCASRHPGQNYGEQFFGPGTRLTVL.

The CDR3 DNA is TGCGCCAGCAGCTTGAGGGCAGCGGGAGATGAGCAGTTCTTC. Translation gives CASSLRAAGDEQFF. The genes are TRBV5-1 and TRBJ2-1, with 8 bases matching TRBD2. V was pared by 1 base and J by 8 bases, with 5 bases of the junction left unmatched. CDR3 size: 14 residues. Germline lookup yields CDR1 SGHRS and CDR2 YFSETQ.

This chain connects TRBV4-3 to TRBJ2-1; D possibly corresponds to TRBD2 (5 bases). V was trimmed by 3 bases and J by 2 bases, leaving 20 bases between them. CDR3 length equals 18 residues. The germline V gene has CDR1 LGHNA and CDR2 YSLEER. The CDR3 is CASSQTRIGLIAYNEQFF. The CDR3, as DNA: TGCGCCAGCAGCCAGACGAGAATAGGACTTATTGCCTACAATGAGCAGTTCTTC.

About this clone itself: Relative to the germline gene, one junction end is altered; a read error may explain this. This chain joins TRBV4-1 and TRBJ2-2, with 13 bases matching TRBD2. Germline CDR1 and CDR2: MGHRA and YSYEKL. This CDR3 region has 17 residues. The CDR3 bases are TGCACCAGCAGCCAAGATGAACTAGCGGGAGGGCCCGGGGAGCTGTTTTTT. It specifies CTSSQDELAGGPGELFF.

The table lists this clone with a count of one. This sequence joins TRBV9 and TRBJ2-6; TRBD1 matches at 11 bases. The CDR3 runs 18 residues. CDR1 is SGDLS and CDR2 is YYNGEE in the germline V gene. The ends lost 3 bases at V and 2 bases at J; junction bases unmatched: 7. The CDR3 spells CASSEPGQGVPGANVLTF. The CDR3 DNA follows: TGTGCCAGCAGCGAACCGGGACAGGGGGTTCCTGGGGCCAACGTCCTGACTTTC.

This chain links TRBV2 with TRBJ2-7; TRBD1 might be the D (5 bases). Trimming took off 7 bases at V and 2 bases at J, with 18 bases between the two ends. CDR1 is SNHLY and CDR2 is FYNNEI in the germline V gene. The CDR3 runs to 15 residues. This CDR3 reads CASIIRGRIPYEQYF. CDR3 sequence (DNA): TGTGCCAGCATCATAAGGGGCCGGATTCCCTACGAGCAGTACTTC.

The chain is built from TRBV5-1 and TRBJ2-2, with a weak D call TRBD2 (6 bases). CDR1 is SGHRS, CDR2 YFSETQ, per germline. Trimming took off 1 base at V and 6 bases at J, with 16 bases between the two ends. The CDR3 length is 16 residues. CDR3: CASSLIRGIDPGELFF. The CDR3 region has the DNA TGCGCCAGCAGCTTGATTCGGGGGATAGATCCCGGGGAGCTGTTTTTT.

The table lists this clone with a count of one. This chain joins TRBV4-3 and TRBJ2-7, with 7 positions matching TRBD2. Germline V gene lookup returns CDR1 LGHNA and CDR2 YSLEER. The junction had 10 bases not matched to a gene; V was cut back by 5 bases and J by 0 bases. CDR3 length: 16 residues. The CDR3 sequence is CASSGGPGGPSYEQYF. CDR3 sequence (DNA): TGCGCCAGCAGCGGTGGGCCGGGGGGACCCTCCTACGAGCAGTACTTC.

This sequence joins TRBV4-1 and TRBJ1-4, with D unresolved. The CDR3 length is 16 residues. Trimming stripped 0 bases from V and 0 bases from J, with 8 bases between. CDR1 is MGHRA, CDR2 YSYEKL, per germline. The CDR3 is CASSQEMLATNEKLFF. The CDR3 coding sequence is TGCGCCAGCAGCCAAGAGATGCTAGCAACTAATGAAAAACTGTTTTTT.

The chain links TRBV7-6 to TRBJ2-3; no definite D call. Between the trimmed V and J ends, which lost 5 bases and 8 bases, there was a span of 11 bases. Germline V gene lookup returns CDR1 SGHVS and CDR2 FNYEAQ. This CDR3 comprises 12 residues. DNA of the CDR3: TGTGCCAGCAGCCCCCGATCGGGTACGCAGTATTTT. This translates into CASSPRSGTQYF.